Presented here are 4 T cell receptor beta chains from one specimen sequenced in a study of technical replicates of blood from a few donors. The table came from immunoSEQ multiplex PCR; TCRdb's copy has only in-frame clones and leaves some out. The sample shows 55,000 to 75,000 clones, roughly 89% of them seen only once. The sample was PBMCs. These TCRs come from a human donor in good health. Some clones in this sample may be carry-over from other donors' samples.

The CDR3 is CNAFLADTQYF. CDR3 bases: TGCAATGCCTTTTTAGCCGATACGCAGTATTTT. This chain connects TRBV20-1 to TRBJ2-3; unclear D gene. The CDR3 spans 11 residues. Germline assignment: CDR1 DFQATT and CDR2 SNEGSKA (reference sequence).

V and J are TRBV30 and TRBJ2-5; D gene ambiguous. Germline V gives CDR1 GTSNPN, CDR2 SVGIG (reference sequence). Between the trimmed V and J ends, which lost 0 bases and 7 bases, there was a span of 6 bases. The length of the CDR3 is 11 residues. CDR3 coding DNA: TGTGCCTGGAGTGTAGCCGGGACCCAGTACTTC. Amino acids: CAWSVAGTQYF.

The chain joins TRBV5-1 to TRBJ2-3, with D perhaps TRBD1 (6 bases). Trimming took 4 bases from V and 4 from J, leaving 16 bases between them. In germline, CDR1 is SGHRS, CDR2 YFSETQ. This CDR3 contains 15 residues. The chain's CDR3 is CASSLGQLRADTQYF. The CDR3 DNA reads as TGCGCCAGCAGCCTAGGACAGCTGAGGGCAGATACGCAGTATTTT.

This clone was counted once. The V call is TRBV14, the J call TRBJ1-1; D may be TRBD1 (6 bases). Germline CDR1 and CDR2: SGHDN and FVKESK. V was cut by 1 base and J by 4 bases, with 10 bases left in between. The CDR3 sequence is 14 residues long. The CDR3 region is CASSQGGLGTEAFF. The CDR3 bases are TGTGCCAGCAGCCAAGGGGGGCTCGGCACTGAAGCTTTCTTT.